These 14 T cell receptor beta chains came from one sample sequenced in a study of tissue T cells after allogeneic stem cell transplantation. Here immunoSEQ multiplex PCR was the method, and the copy in TCRdb shows in-frame clones only, minus some. The data contain over a thousand clones, about 41% of them singletons. This specimen consisted of esophageal tissue, obtained at autopsy. The receptors were sampled from a female patient aged 40 to 70 with steroid-refractory graft-versus-host disease after an allogeneic stem cell transplant. Some of the T cells might come from the graft donor.

This chain links TRBV27 with TRBJ1-2, with D possibly TRBD1 on 6 matching bases. Trimming took off 4 bases at V and 4 bases at J, with 13 bases between the two ends. The CDR3 runs to 14 residues. From germline, CDR1 is MNHEY and CDR2 SMNVEV (reference sequence). Here the CDR3 DNA reads TGTGCCAGCAGTTCCCAGGGGCCGGGCTATGGCTACACCTTC. Translation gives CASSSQGPGYGYTF.

By share, this clone counts as medium-sized. The chain links TRBV10-1 to TRBJ2-7; perhaps TRBD2 as D (6 bases). The CDR3 runs 16 residues. Trimming took off 6 bases at V and 0 bases at J, with 18 bases between the two ends. Germline V CDR1 and CDR2: WNHNN, SYGVQD (reference sequence). The DNA for the CDR3 is TGCGCCAGCAGCCCCTGGAGGGGAACCGTCTCCTACGAGCAGTACTTC. Protein: CASSPWRGTVSYEQYF.

The V gene is TRBV4-1, the J gene TRBJ2-3; the D gene is possibly TRBD2 (7 bases). Germline CDR1 MGHRA, CDR2 YSYEKL. Trimming removed 3 bases from V and 5 bases from J, with 15 bases in between. The CDR3 has 15 residues. CDR3 in DNA: TGCGCCAGCAGCCACCCCAGGGGAGGGAAAGATACGCAGTATTTT. Residues: CASSHPRGGKDTQYF.

The CDR3 region has the DNA TGCGCCAGCAGCCATGCCCTGAACACTGAAGCTTTCTTT. It encodes CASSHALNTEAFF. V usage is TRBV4-3 and J usage is TRBJ1-1; unclear D gene. CDR3 length: 13 amino acids. V shed 3 bases and J shed 0 bases, with 5 bases lying between them. The germline CDR1 and CDR2 sequences are LGHNA and YSLEER.

This chain uses TRBV29-1 with TRBJ1-1, with D possibly matching TRBD1 (5 bases). This CDR3 spans 15 amino acids. The ends were cut back, 2 bases at V and 1 base at J, with 14 bases in the middle. Germline V CDR1 and CDR2: SQVTM, ANQGSEA. The CDR3 loop is CSVERGLGWNTEAFF. The CDR3 coding sequence is TGCAGCGTTGAACGGGGGTTGGGTTGGAACACTGAAGCTTTCTTT.

The chain recombines TRBV25-1 with TRBJ1-3; the match to TRBD1 covers 7 bases. From germline, CDR1 is MGHDK and CDR2 SYGVNS. V shed 3 bases and J 9 bases; nucleotides not matched to a gene: 8. This CDR3 is 14 amino acids long. Here the CDR3 DNA reads TGTGCCAGCAGTGAGTGGTCAGGGGGACCCACCATATATTTT. This sequence encodes CASSEWSGGPTIYF.

The chain employs TRBV10-3 and TRBJ2-2, with 10 bases lining up with TRBD2. The CDR3 runs 16 residues. Germline V gene data show CDR1 as ENHRY and CDR2 as SYGVKD. With 0 bases clipped from V and 5 bases from J, the junction kept 3 bases outside the gene matches. The CDR3, as DNA: TGTGCCATCAGTGAGTCGCTAGCGGGAGAAACCGGGGAGCTGTTTTTT. Protein product: CAISESLAGETGELFF.

This clone has more than one count but fewer than ten. This sequence joins TRBV7-9 and TRBJ2-7; tentative D call: TRBD2 (5 bases). Germline CDR1 is SEHNR and CDR2 is FQNEAQ (reference sequence). Trimming stripped 3 bases from V and 0 bases from J, with 9 bases between. The CDR3 extends over 14 amino acids. Here the CDR3 reads CASSLTGSSYEQYF. The CDR3 nucleotides are TGTGCCAGCAGCTTGACGGGGAGCTCCTACGAGCAGTACTTC.

This clone ranks as large. V gene TRBV7-2 combines with J gene TRBJ2-2; D is unclear. Germline V lookup: CDR1 SGHTA, CDR2 FQGNSA. V lost 1 base and J lost 3, with 3 bases in between. This CDR3 comprises 13 residues. In nucleotides, the CDR3 is TGTGCCAGCAGCTTAGTTTACACCGGGGAGCTGTTTTTT. Its protein is CASSLVYTGELFF.

The chain carries TRBV29-1 and TRBJ2-2, with 8 bases matching TRBD2. CDR1 and CDR2 from the germline V gene are SQVTM and ANQGSEA. Unmatched junction bases numbered 3, after V lost 5 bases and J lost 4 bases. This CDR3 spans 13 amino acids. The DNA of the CDR3 is TGCAGCGTTTCCGGGACTAGCACCGGGGAGCTGTTTTTT. It specifies CSVSGTSTGELFF.

This chain connects TRBV19 to TRBJ1-4, with D maybe TRBD1 (5 bases). The germline CDR1 and CDR2 sequences are LNHDA and SQIVND (reference sequence). The V end was cut by 9 bases, the J end by 4 bases, with 15 bases between. This CDR3 has 14 amino acids. Here the CDR3 reads CASNSRASNEKLFF. CDR3 nucleotides: TGTGCCAGCAACTCCAGGGCTAGTAATGAAAAACTGTTTTTT.

This clone was counted a few times. The chain recombines TRBV6-1 with TRBJ2-4; D uncertain. The V and J ends lost 1 base and 1 base respectively, with 14 bases between them. In germline, CDR1 is MNHNS, CDR2 SASEGT. The CDR3 covers 17 residues. DNA for the CDR3: TGTGCCAGCAGTGAAGAAGGTGGCTCCTCGGCCAAAAACATTCAGTACTTC. Encoded protein: CASSEEGGSSAKNIQYF.

This chain joins TRBV6-2 or TRBV6-3 and TRBJ1-2, with 9 bases matching TRBD1. In germline, CDR1 is MNHEY, CDR2 SVGEGT. The CDR3 is 13 amino acids. J was trimmed by 4 bases and V by 6 bases; bases with no gene match: 3. CDR3 sequence (DNA): TGTGCCAGCAGCAACAGGGGGCCCTATGGCTACACCTTC. Protein product: CASSNRGPYGYTF.

This clone was counted only a few times. The V gene is TRBV11-2, the J gene TRBJ1-1; D is uncertain. This CDR3 has 15 residues. Looked up from germline, CDR1 is SGHAT and CDR2 is FQNNGV. V was trimmed by 0 bases and J by 0 bases, leaving 8 bases between them. CDR3: CASSLDERLNTEAFF. CDR3 coding DNA: TGTGCCAGCAGCTTAGATGAACGGCTGAACACTGAAGCTTTCTTT.